The 4 T cell receptor beta chains given below trace back to one sample, sequenced in a study of cytomegalovirus exposure and HLA in healthy donors. The assay was immunoSEQ multiplex PCR, and TCRdb's table has in-frame clones only and misses some. The sample records tens of thousands of clones, around 94% being singletons. The sequenced sample consisted of PBMCs. Every receptor here comes from a man aged 18-30 years in good health and CMV-seronegative.

In this sample, this clone turned up once. The chain uses TRBV2 and TRBJ1-2; D is undetermined. V dropped 3 bases and J dropped 4 bases, with 24 bases sitting between them. Germline loops: CDR1 SNHLY, CDR2 FYNNEI. The CDR3 loop spans 18 amino acids. The CDR3 bases are TGTGCCAGCAGTGAGACGGAGTCGGAGCCCGGAGATGGCTATGGCTACACCTTC. Amino acid sequence: CASSETESEPGDGYGYTF.

The gene calls are TRBV10-1 and TRBJ2-7; the D gene is possibly TRBD1 (6 bases). The CDR3 is made up of 15 amino acids. V lost 8 bases and J 0 bases, leaving 17 bases between the germline ends. Germline assignment: CDR1 WNHNN and CDR2 SYGVQD (reference sequence). In DNA, the CDR3 is TGCGCCAGCTTGGGCTCAGACAGGAGCTCCTACGAGCAGTACTTC. Its protein is CASLGSDRSSYEQYF.

The gene calls are TRBV27 and TRBJ2-7, with 8 bases aligning to TRBD2. Per germline, CDR1 MNHEY and CDR2 SMNVEV (reference sequence). Germline trimming cut 5 bases from V and 0 bases from J; bases unmatched to any gene: 12. The CDR3 sequence is 17 residues long. The CDR3 is CASSLGGRAGASYEQYF. In DNA form, the CDR3 reads TGTGCCAGCAGTCTGGGGGGGAGAGCGGGGGCCTCCTACGAGCAGTACTTC.

J is TRBJ1-5 and V is TRBV15; a weak D match, TRBD1 (5 bases). Trimming took off 0 bases at V and 4 bases at J, with 10 bases between the two ends. CDR3 length equals 15 residues. Per germline, CDR1 LNHNV and CDR2 YYDKDF (reference sequence). The CDR3 loop is CATSRDRGENQPQHF. CDR3 in DNA: TGTGCCACCAGCAGAGATCGGGGGGAAAATCAGCCCCAGCATTTT.